The TCR beta chain under discussion was sequenced for a study of T-cell reconstitution after alpha-beta-depleted transplantation in children. Germline values: CDR1 KGHSH, CDR2 LQKENI. The CDR3 runs to 13 residues. V was clipped by 5 bases and J by 4 bases, with 9 bases between them. Unique molecular identifiers tagged the TCRbeta library. TCRdb re-called the PCR reads with MiXCR, one entry per CDR3 protein. Of fewer than 120,000 distinct CDR3 sequences detected, about 9.4% appear once; the ten largest clones hold around 8.2%. This clonotype has only a few counts. This clonotype originated in a human donor who donated a stem cell graft to a child with acute lymphoblastic leukemia. The chain combines TRBV18 with TRBJ1-3; possible D gene TRBD1, 5 bases. This sample comprised PBMCs from the stem cell graft donor, obtained from the stem cell graft. CDR3 DNA: TGTGCCAGCTCAACGGGACGCGGAAACACCATATATTTT. Protein product: CASSTGRGNTIYF.